This is a list of T cell receptor beta chains from one sample in a study of human T cells and chemical hapten exposure. MiXCR, applied by TCRdb to the 5' RACE reads, yields one record per CDR3 protein. This sample yields about 80,000 distinct CDR3 sequences, of which approximately 8% are seen a single time; approximately 2.1% belongs to the top ten. The receptors were gathered from a male donor in good health. The CDR3 runs from the conserved cysteine through the conserved F or W. D genes are given only for firm matches. Not all rows give a size; the values are once, few, many and, for expanded clones, a class.

cdr3_aa cdr3_nt j_call d_call v_call cdr3_length clone_size
CASSLDRGYNSPLHF TGTGCCAGCAGTTTAGACAGGGGGTATAATTCACCCCTCCACTTT TRBJ1-6 TRBD1 TRBV27 15 many
CATTQGHSNQPQHF TGTGCCACAACACAGGGACATAGCAATCAGCCCCAGCATTTT TRBJ1-5 NA TRBV10-3 14 NA
CASSNSIDREGEKLFF TGTGCCAGCAGCAACTCTATAGACAGGGAAGGCGAAAAACTGTTTTTT TRBJ1-4 TRBD1 TRBV7-9 16 NA
CASSLTGTEQFF TGTGCCAGCAGTTTGACAGGGACTGAGCAGTTCTTC TRBJ2-1 TRBD1 TRBV12-3/TRBV12-4 12 few
CASSLRQPSTDTQYF TGTGCCAGCAGTTTACGACAGCCTAGCACAGATACGCAGTATTTT TRBJ2-3 NA TRBV12-3/TRBV12-4 15 NA
CASRGRPNTGELFF TGTGCCAGCAGGGGACGGCCGAACACCGGGGAGCTGTTTTTT TRBJ2-2 NA TRBV2 14 many
CASSLRRLQGAQPQHF TGTGCCAGCAGCTTAAGACGGTTACAGGGGGCTCAGCCCCAGCATTTT TRBJ1-5 TRBD1 TRBV7-8 16 few
CASSYSVQPPQHF TGTGCCAGCAGTTACTCGGTACAGCCGCCCCAGCATTTT TRBJ1-5 NA TRBV6-5 13 many
CASSLGTSGSPETQYF TGTGCCAGCAGCTTGGGGACTAGCGGGAGCCCAGAGACCCAGTACTTC TRBJ2-5 TRBD2 TRBV5-4 16 many
CSVCGRAADTQYF TGCAGCGTTTGCGGGAGGGCAGCAGATACGCAGTATTTT TRBJ2-3 TRBD2 TRBV29-1 13 many
CASTDSSSTDTQYF TGTGCCAGTACGGACTCGTCTAGCACAGATACGCAGTATTTT TRBJ2-3 NA TRBV19 14 many
CASSLAQGAGYTF TGTGCCAGCAGCCTTGCACAGGGGGCTGGCTACACCTTC TRBJ1-2 TRBD1 TRBV7-9 13 many
CAWKKGSGSSYEQYF TGTGCCTGGAAGAAGGGAAGTGGTAGCTCCTACGAGCAGTACTTC TRBJ2-7 NA TRBV30 15 many
CASRGASYNEQFF TGTGCCAGCAGAGGGGCATCCTACAATGAGCAGTTCTTC TRBJ2-1 NA TRBV6-5 13 many
CASRLPGLGPYNEQFF TGTGCCAGCAGGTTACCGGGACTAGGTCCCTACAATGAGCAGTTCTTC TRBJ2-1 TRBD2 TRBV5-5 16 NA
CSVEFRAWRDTEAFF TGCAGCGTTGAATTTCGGGCCTGGCGGGACACTGAAGCTTTCTTT TRBJ1-1 NA TRBV29-1 15 many
CASSLVGGRAADTQYF TGTGCCAGCAGCTTAGTAGGCGGGAGGGCCGCAGATACGCAGTATTTT TRBJ2-3 TRBD2 TRBV7-8 16 NA
CSVRSVPGEGYTF TGCAGCGTCCGCTCAGTCCCTGGGGAGGGCTACACCTTC TRBJ1-2 NA TRBV29-1 13 NA
CATSDGHTQYF TGTGCCACCAGTGATGGGCATACGCAGTATTTT TRBJ2-3 NA TRBV24-1 11 many
CSVEGSETQYF TGCAGCGTTGAAGGAAGCGAGACCCAGTACTTC TRBJ2-5 NA TRBV29-1 11 NA
CASSQDTGSNQPQHF TGTGCCAGCAGCCAAGATACCGGGAGCAATCAGCCCCAGCATTTT TRBJ1-5 NA TRBV4-2 15 many
CASSLARTVAYNEQFF TGTGCCAGCAGTTTAGCGCGGACAGTAGCGTACAATGAGCAGTTCTTC TRBJ2-1 NA TRBV12-3/TRBV12-4 16 NA
CATTSGGGDQETQYF TGTGCCACCACGTCGGGCGGGGGAGATCAAGAGACCCAGTACTTC TRBJ2-5 TRBD2 TRBV18 15 few
CSARPGRGGNQPQHF TGCAGTGCTAGACCCGGGAGGGGAGGGAATCAGCCCCAGCATTTT TRBJ1-5 NA TRBV20-1 15 many
CSAGGFLAGGSYEQYF TGCAGTGCTGGCGGGTTTCTAGCGGGGGGGTCCTACGAGCAGTACTTC TRBJ2-7 TRBD2 TRBV20-1 16 NA
CASSQVQTSGTYKFF TGTGCCAGCAGCCAAGTTCAGACTAGCGGGACCTATAAGTTCTTC TRBJ2-1 TRBD2 TRBV14 15 many
CASSQARKVNTEAFF TGCGCCAGCAGCCAAGCCCGTAAGGTGAACACTGAAGCTTTCTTT TRBJ1-1 NA TRBV4-3 15 few
CASSSLSYRDGYTF TGTGCCAGCAGTTCCTTAAGTTATAGGGATGGCTACACCTTC TRBJ1-2 NA TRBV12-3/TRBV12-4 14 many
CSARAPGNTIYF TGCAGTGCTAGAGCTCCTGGAAACACCATATATTTT TRBJ1-3 NA TRBV20-1 12 few
CASSSHFLLAASYNEQFF TGTGCCAGCAGCTCCCACTTCCTACTAGCGGCCTCCTACAATGAGCAGTTCTTC TRBJ2-1 TRBD2 TRBV5-4 18 NA
CASSSRQAREAAFF TGTGCCAGCAGCTCCCGACAGGCGAGAGAAGCAGCTTTCTTT TRBJ1-1 NA TRBV5-6 14 many
CASSFSGVVNTIYF TGTGCCAGCAGCTTCTCTGGGGTCGTAAACACCATATATTTT TRBJ1-3 NA TRBV7-9 14 few
CASRSGTGGIRNSPLHF TGTGCCAGCAGGTCCGGGACAGGGGGCATTCGGAATTCACCCCTCCACTTT TRBJ1-6 TRBD1 TRBV6-6 17 many
CASSLAGTGRTQYF TGTGCCAGCAGCTTAGCCGGGACAGGCCGTACCCAGTACTTC TRBJ2-5 TRBD1 TRBV11-2 14 few
CASSRGDRGGNSPLHF TGTGCCAGCAGCCGCGGGGACAGGGGCGGCAATTCACCCCTCCACTTT TRBJ1-6 TRBD1 TRBV7-9 16 few
CSVVSRFQETQYF TGCAGCGTTGTGAGCAGATTCCAAGAGACCCAGTACTTC TRBJ2-5 NA TRBV29-1 13 NA
CASSVDPGGTTEAFF TGTGCCAGCAGCGTAGATCCAGGGGGAACCACTGAAGCTTTCTTT TRBJ1-1 TRBD1 TRBV9 15 NA
CASSLSGGTTDTQYF TGCGCCAGCAGCTTGAGTGGGGGTACCACAGATACGCAGTATTTT TRBJ2-3 NA TRBV5-1 15 many
CASSVVTGADTQYF TGTGCCAGCAGCGTAGTTACAGGGGCAGATACGCAGTATTTT TRBJ2-3 TRBD1 TRBV9 14 NA
CASSLWGDSSHSNQPQHF TGTGCCAGCAGCTTATGGGGCGACAGTTCACATAGCAATCAGCCCCAGCATTTT TRBJ1-5 NA TRBV7-9 18 many
CASSPDRDYTEAFF TGCGCCAGCAGCCCAGACAGGGACTACACTGAAGCTTTCTTT TRBJ1-1 TRBD1 TRBV4-3 14 NA
CASSTLVGADTGELFF TGTGCCAGTAGTACCCTGGTGGGGGCAGACACCGGGGAGCTGTTTTTT TRBJ2-2 NA TRBV19 16 many
CASSPTGITEAFF TGTGCCAGCAGCCCTACAGGGATCACTGAAGCTTTCTTT TRBJ1-1 NA TRBV7-9 13 many
CATSGGGASYEQYF TGTGCCACCAGCGGGGGGGGGGCGTCCTACGAGCAGTACTTC TRBJ2-7 NA TRBV15 14 few